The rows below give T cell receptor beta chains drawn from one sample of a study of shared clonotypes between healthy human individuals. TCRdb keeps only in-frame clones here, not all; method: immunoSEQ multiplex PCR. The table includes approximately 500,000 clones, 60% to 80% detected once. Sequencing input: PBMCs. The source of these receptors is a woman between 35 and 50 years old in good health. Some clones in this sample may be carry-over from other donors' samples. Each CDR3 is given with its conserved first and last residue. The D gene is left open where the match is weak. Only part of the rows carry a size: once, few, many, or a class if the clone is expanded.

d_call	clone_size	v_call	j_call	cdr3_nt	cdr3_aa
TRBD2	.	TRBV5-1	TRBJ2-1	TGCGCCAGCAGCTCTACCGGGACTAGCAACCCGGACAATGAGCAGTTCTTC	CASSSTGTSNPDNEQFF
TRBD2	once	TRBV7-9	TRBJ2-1	TGTGCCAGCAGCATAACTAGCGGCTACAATGAGCAGTTCTTC	CASSITSGYNEQFF
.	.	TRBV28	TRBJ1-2	TGTGCCAGCAGCCCCTCCGGCGGCGGACTAAACTATGGCTACACCTTC	CASSPSGGGLNYGYTF
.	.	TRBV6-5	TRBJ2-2	TGTGCCAGCAGTTACTCGAGGGTTAGCAGCACCGGGGAGCTGTTTTTT	CASSYSRVSSTGELFF
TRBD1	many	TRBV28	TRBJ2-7	TGTGCCAGCAGACTGACAGGGAAGGAGCAGTACTTC	CASRLTGKEQYF
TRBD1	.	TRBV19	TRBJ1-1	TGTGCCAGTAAGGCGGGACAGGAAAACACTGAAGCTTTCTTT	CASKAGQENTEAFF
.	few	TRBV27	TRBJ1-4	TGTGCCAGCAGCCCGGGCATTCATCGAGGGCTCAAAAGGGGAACTAATGAAAAACTGTTTTTT	CASSPGIHRGLKRGTNEKLFF
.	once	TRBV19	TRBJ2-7	TGTGCCAGTAGTATCCAAACTACCTCGAGCTCCTACGAGCAGTACTTC	CASSIQTTSSSYEQYF
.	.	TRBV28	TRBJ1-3	TGTGCCAGCAGTTTATTACGTAACTCTGGAAACACCATATATTTT	CASSLLRNSGNTIYF
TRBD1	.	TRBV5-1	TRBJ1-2	TGCGCCAGCAGCTTGGACGGACAGGTGAACTATGGCTACACCTTC	CASSLDGQVNYGYTF
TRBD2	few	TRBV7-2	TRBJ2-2	TGTGCCAGCAGCACGACTAGCGGGAGGTCTGCCACCGGGGAGCTGTTTTTT	CASSTTSGRSATGELFF
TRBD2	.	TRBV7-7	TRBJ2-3	TGTGCCAGCAGCAAGGGACTAGCGGGGTCAGGGGATACGCAGTATTTT	CASSKGLAGSGDTQYF
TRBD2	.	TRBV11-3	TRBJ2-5	TGTGCCAGCAGCCAGGGACTAAGCCAAGAGACCCAGTACTTC	CASSQGLSQETQYF
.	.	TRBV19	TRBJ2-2	TGTGCCAGTAGTATCCCGGGGGTAGGGACCGGGGAGCTGTTTTTT	CASSIPGVGTGELFF
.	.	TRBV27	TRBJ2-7	TGTGCCAGCAGTTTAGCGGAACCCTACGAGCAGTACTTC	CASSLAEPYEQYF
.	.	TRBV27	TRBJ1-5	TGTGCCAGCAGTTTAATACCCGGGGTTCAGCCCCAGCATTTT	CASSLIPGVQPQHF
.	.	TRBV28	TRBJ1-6	TGTGCCAGCAGGTCTGGCAGGGCGGGCTCACCCCTCCACTTT	CASRSGRAGSPLHF
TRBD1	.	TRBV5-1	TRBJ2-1	TGCGCCAGCAGCCAAGGCACAGGGGTCGCCTACAATGAGCAGTTCTTC	CASSQGTGVAYNEQFF
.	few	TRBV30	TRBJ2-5	TGTGCCTGGTCCAGGAGACAGAAAGAGACCCAGTACTTC	CAWSRRQKETQYF
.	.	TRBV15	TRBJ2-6	TGTGCCACCAGCAGAGCCATGTCTAGGGGGGCCAACGTCCTGACTTTC	CATSRAMSRGANVLTF
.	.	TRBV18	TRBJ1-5	TGTGCCAGCTCCGGTGACAGGTTCGATAGCAATCAGCCCCAGCATTTT	CASSGDRFDSNQPQHF
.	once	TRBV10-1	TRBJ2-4	TGCGCCAGCAGTGGTAACGTGGGGAACATTCAGTACTTC	CASSGNVGNIQYF
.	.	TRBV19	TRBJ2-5	TGTGCCAGTAGTATAAACAGTCAAGAGACCCAGTACTTC	CASSINSQETQYF
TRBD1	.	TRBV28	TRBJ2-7	TGTGCCAGCAGTGAAATTACAGGACAGGGGGGCTACGAGCAGTACTTC	CASSEITGQGGYEQYF
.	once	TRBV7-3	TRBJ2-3	TGTGCCAGCAGCTCCGGGCCGGGCGCAGATACGCAGTATTTT	CASSSGPGADTQYF
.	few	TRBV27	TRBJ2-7	TGTGCCAGCAGTTCCCCGGGAAGGGGTTCCTACGAGCAGTACTTC	CASSSPGRGSYEQYF
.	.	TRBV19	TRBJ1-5	TGTGCCAGTAGTATAGGCGGGGTAGGTCAGCCCCAGCATTTT	CASSIGGVGQPQHF
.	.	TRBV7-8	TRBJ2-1	TGTGCCAGCAGCTTAGCCCCCTCCGGAAATTACAATGAGCAGTTCTTC	CASSLAPSGNYNEQFF
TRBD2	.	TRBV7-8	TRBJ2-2	TGTGCCAGCAGCTTAGGGACTAGTGGCACCGGGGAGCTGTTTTTT	CASSLGTSGTGELFF
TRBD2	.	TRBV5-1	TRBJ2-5	TGCGCCAGCAGCTTGGTCACTAGCGGGATCCAAGAGACCCAGTACTTC	CASSLVTSGIQETQYF
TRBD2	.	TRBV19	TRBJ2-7	TGTGCCAGTAGTAGGGGACTAGCGAGAAACTACGAGCAGTACTTC	CASSRGLARNYEQYF
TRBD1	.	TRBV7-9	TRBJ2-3	TGTGCCAGCAGCTCGACAGGGGGGTACACAGATACGCAGTATTTT	CASSSTGGYTDTQYF
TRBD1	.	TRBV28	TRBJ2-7	TGTGCCAGCAACGCCCGTGCAGGGGGCGGTCAGTACTTC	CASNARAGGGQYF
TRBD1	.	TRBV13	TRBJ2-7	TGTGCCAGCAGTTCACCGGGACAGGTCCGCTACGAGCAGTACTTC	CASSSPGQVRYEQYF
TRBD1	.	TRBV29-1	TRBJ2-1	TGCAGCGTTGAAGGAACGGGACAGGGGGAATACAATGAGCAGTTCTTC	CSVEGTGQGEYNEQFF
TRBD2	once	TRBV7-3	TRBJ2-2	TGTGCCAGCAGCCTCCAAGCGGGAGAAACCACCGGGGAGCTGTTTTTT	CASSLQAGETTGELFF
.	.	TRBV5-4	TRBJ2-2	TGTGCCAGCAGGCAGGGACAGAACACCGGGGAGCTGTTTTTT	CASRQGQNTGELFF
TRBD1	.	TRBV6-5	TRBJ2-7	TGTGCCAGCGCATGGACAGGGGGATCCTACGAGCAGTACTTC	CASAWTGGSYEQYF
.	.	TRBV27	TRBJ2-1	TGTGCCAGCAGTTTACTAGACAGCGCCTCCTACAATGAGCAGTTCTTC	CASSLLDSASYNEQFF
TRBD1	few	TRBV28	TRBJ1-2	TGTGCCAGCAGTGTAGACAGGGGGTATGGCTACACCTTC	CASSVDRGYGYTF
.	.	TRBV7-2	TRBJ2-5	TGTGCCAGCAGCTTAACGGCAGGGCACCAAGAGACCCAGTACTTC	CASSLTAGHQETQYF
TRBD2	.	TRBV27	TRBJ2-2	TGTGCCAGCACCCCGCTGAGGGGACTAGCGGGCGGCGGGGAGCTGTTTTTT	CASTPLRGLAGGGELFF
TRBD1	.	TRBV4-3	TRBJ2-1	TGCGCCAGCAGCCAAGAAGGGACAGGGTTCGATGAGCAGTTCTTC	CASSQEGTGFDEQFF
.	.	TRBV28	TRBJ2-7	TGTGCCAGCACCCCAATCGGCAGGGCGCGGGAGCAGTACTTC	CASTPIGRAREQYF
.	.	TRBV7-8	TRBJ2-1	TGTGCCAGCAGCCCGGTTCTAGCGACCTACAATGAGCAGTTCTTC	CASSPVLATYNEQFF
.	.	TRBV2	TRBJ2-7	TGTGCCGGCCTGCGGGTGAGACTTCTTGGTTACGAGCAGTACTTC	CAGLRVRLLGYEQYF
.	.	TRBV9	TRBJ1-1	TGTGCCAGCGGAGAACAGTGGAACACTGGAGCTTTCTTT	CASGEQWNTGAFF
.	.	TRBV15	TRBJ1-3	TGTGCCACCAGCAGAGATCGGGGGCAGAACGGAAACACCATATATTTT	CATSRDRGQNGNTIYF
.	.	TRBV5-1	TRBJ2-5	TGCGCCAGCAGCTTAACACAGTACCAAGAGACCCAGTACTTC	CASSLTQYQETQYF
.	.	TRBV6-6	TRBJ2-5	TGTGCCAGCAGTTACTCGGAGATACAGACCCAGTACTTC	CASSYSEIQTQYF
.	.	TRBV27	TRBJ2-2	TGTGCCAGCAGTTTATACACCGGGGAGCTGTTTTTT	CASSLYTGELFF
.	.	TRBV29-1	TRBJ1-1	TGCAGCGCAAGGGTCCTGAACACTGAAGCTTTCTTT	CSARVLNTEAFF
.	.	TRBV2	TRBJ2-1	TGTGCCAGCAGTGAAGAGAGGGGGGATGAGCAGTTCTTC	CASSEERGDEQFF
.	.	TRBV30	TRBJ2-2	TGTGCCTGGAGTTTGCGGTCTACCGGGGAGCTGTTTTTT	CAWSLRSTGELFF
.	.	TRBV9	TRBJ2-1	TGTGCCAGCAGCGGACGAATACAGGGACATGAGCAGTTCTTC	CASSGRIQGHEQFF
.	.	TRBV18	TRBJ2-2	TGTGCCAGCTCACTCGGACAGACGAACACCGGGGAGCTGTTTTTT	CASSLGQTNTGELFF
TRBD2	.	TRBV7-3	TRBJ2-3	TGTGCCAGCAGCCCCGGGACTAGCGGGAGGACAGATACGCAGTATTTT	CASSPGTSGRTDTQYF
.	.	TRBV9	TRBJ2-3	TGTGCCAGCAGCGTATCGGGGGCCCCAGATACGCAGTATTTT	CASSVSGAPDTQYF
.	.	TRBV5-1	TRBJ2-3	TGCGCCAGCAGCCTCCAAGGATCAGATACGCAGTATTTT	CASSLQGSDTQYF
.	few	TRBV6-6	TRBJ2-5	TGTGCCAGCAGTTTGTCAGAACAAGAGACCCAGTACTTC	CASSLSEQETQYF